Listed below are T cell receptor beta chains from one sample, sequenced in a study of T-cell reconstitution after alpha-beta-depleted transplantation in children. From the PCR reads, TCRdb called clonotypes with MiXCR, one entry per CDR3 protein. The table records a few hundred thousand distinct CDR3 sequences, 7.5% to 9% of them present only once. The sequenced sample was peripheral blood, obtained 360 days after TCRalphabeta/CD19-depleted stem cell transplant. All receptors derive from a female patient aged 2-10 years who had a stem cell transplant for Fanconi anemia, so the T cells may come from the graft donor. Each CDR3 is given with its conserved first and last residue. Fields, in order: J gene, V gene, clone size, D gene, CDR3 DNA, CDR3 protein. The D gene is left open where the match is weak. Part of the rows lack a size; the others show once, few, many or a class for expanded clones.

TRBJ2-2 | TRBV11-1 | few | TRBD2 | TGTGCCAGCAGCATTCCGGGACTAGCGAACACCGGGGAGCTGTTTTTT | CASSIPGLANTGELFF
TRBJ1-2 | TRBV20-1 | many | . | TGCAGTGCTACACAGTCTACCTATGGCTACACCTTC | CSATQSTYGYTF
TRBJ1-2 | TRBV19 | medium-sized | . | TGTGCCAGTAACTTCGGGACATATGGCTACACCTTC | CASNFGTYGYTF
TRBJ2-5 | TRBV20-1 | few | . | TGCAGTGCTAGATCTCAGGGTTGGGAGACCCAGTACTTC | CSARSQGWETQYF
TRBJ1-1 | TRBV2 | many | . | TGTGCCAGCAGCTCAGGGGTGCACACTGAAGCTTTCTTT | CASSSGVHTEAFF
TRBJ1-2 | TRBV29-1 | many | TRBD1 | TGCAGCGTTGAAGACAGGGGGGTCTCCTATGGCTACACCTTC | CSVEDRGVSYGYTF
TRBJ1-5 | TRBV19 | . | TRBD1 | TGTGCCAGTAGTAAGGCTAGGGGGCTTGGACAGCCCCAGCATTTT | CASSKARGLGQPQHF
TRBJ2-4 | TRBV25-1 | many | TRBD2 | TGTGCCAGCAGTGAACCAGGCTTGACTAGCGGGGGGAACATTCAGTACTTC | CASSEPGLTSGGNIQYF
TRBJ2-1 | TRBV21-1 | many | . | TGTGCCAGCAGCAAGAATAAACATAGACGCAATGAGCAGTTCTTC | CASSKNKHRRNEQFF
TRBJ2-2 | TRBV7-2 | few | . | TGTGCCAGCAGCGGCCGCGGGGGCGTCTTATCCGGGGAGCTGTTTTTT | CASSGRGGVLSGELFF
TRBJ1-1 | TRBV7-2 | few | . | TGTGCCAGCAGCCCCCCCCGGGGAGGTGGTTTCACTGAAGCTTTCTTT | CASSPPRGGGFTEAFF
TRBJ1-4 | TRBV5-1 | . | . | TGCGCCAGCAGCTCAGGGGTAACTAATGAAAAACTGTTTTTT | CASSSGVTNEKLFF
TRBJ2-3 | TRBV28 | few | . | TGTGCCAGCGATAGTTGGACTCGCACAGATACGCAGTATTTT | CASDSWTRTDTQYF
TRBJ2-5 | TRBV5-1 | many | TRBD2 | TGCGCCAGCAGCTTAAGCGGGAGGGCCCAAGAGACCCAGTACTTC | CASSLSGRAQETQYF
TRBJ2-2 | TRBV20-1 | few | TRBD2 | TGCAGTGCTAGAGAAGGCGGGGGGGTCAGACTTCCCGGGGAGCTGTTTTTT | CSAREGGGVRLPGELFF
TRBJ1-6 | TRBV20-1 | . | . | TGCAGTGCTAGAGATCGGGACCACGGGGACTCACCCCTCCACTTT | CSARDRDHGDSPLHF
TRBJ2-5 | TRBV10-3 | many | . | TGTGCCATCAGTGCTAACAAGACCCAGTACTTC | CAISANKTQYF
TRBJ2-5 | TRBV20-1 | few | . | TGCAGTGCTAGGGATTTTCCGGGGTACCAAGAGACCCAGTACTTC | CSARDFPGYQETQYF
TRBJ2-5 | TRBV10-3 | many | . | TGTGCCATCAGTGGAGAGAATCAAGAGACCCAGTACTTC | CAISGENQETQYF
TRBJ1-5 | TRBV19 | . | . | TGTGCCAGTAGTCCCTGGGACGGGGAAAATCAGCCCCAGCATTTT | CASSPWDGENQPQHF
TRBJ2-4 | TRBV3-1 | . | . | TGTGCCAGCAGCCAATCGGGGGACGGCCAGTACTTC | CASSQSGDGQYF
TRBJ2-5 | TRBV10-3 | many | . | TGTGCCATCAGTCCCGACTCCGTAATCCAGGAGACCCAGTACTTC | CAISPDSVIQETQYF
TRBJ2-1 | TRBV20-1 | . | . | TGCAGTGCTAGAACGGGCTACTACAATGAGCAGTTCTTC | CSARTGYYNEQFF
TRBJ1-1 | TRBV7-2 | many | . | TGTGCCAGCAGCCAACCAATATCCTCGACACCGAACACTGAAGCTTTCTTT | CASSQPISSTPNTEAFF
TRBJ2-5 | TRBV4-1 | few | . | TGCGCCAGCAGCCAAGATCTCGCGGTAACAAAAGAGACCCAGTACTTC | CASSQDLAVTKETQYF
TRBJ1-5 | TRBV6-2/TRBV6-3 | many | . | TGTGCCAGCGGGACCATCCCCAATCAGCCCCAGCATTTT | CASGTIPNQPQHF
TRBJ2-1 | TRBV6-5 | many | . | TGTGCCAGCAGTTACTCGAACGCTTACTTCTTC | CASSYSNAYFF
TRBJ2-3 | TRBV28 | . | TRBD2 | TGTGCCAGCAGTTTGCGCGGGGGGGCCGCAGATACGCAGTATTTT | CASSLRGGAADTQYF
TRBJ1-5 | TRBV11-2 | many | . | TGTGCCAGCAGCTTACAGTTTAATCAGCCCCAGCATTTT | CASSLQFNQPQHF
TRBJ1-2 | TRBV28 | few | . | TGTGCCAGCAGTTTCCTCTACGTATCCCAAGGGTATGGCTACACCTTC | CASSFLYVSQGYGYTF
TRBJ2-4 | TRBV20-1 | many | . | TGCAGTGCTAGCTTGATAGCCAAAAACATTCAGTACTTC | CSASLIAKNIQYF
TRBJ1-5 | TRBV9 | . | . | TGTGCCAGCAGCGTATCGCCGAGGCAGCCCCAGCATTTT | CASSVSPRQPQHF
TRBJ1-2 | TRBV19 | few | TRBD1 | TGTGCCAGTACCACTAAGAGGGACAGAGGAGGGTATGGCTACACCTTC | CASTTKRDRGGYGYTF
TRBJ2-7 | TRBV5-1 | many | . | TGCGCCAGCAGCTTGGAGTCAGGCTCCTACGAGCAGTACTTC | CASSLESGSYEQYF
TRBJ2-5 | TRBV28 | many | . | TGTGCCAGCAGTTCTACAGACTTCCAAGAGACCCAGTACTTC | CASSSTDFQETQYF
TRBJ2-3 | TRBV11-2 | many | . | TGTGCCAGCACCCACCTCATGGGCGGGAGCACAGATACGCAGTATTTT | CASTHLMGGSTDTQYF
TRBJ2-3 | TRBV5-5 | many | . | TGTGCCAGCACCCCGCCCCTCACAGATACGCAGTATTTT | CASTPPLTDTQYF
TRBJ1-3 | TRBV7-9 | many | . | TGTGCCAGCAGCAACGGGGCGTCTGGAAACACCATATATTTT | CASSNGASGNTIYF
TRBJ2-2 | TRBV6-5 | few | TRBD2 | TGTGCCAGCAGTTACGCCCTAGCGGGAGGGTCCGGGGAGCTGTTTTTT | CASSYALAGGSGELFF
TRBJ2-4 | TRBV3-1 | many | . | TGTGCCAGCAGCCAAGATAGTGGTATGAACCCCGAGTACTTC | CASSQDSGMNPEYF
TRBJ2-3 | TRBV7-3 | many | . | TGTGCCAGCAGCTTAGGTCGGAGTCGTAGCACAGATACGCAGTATTTT | CASSLGRSRSTDTQYF
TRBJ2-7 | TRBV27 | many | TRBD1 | TGTGCCAGCAGTTCAGGGGGTTCCTTCCTTTACGAGCAGTACTTC | CASSSGGSFLYEQYF
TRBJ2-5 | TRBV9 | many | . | TGTGCCAGCAGCGTAGTCTCAGGTCAAGAGACCCAGTACTTC | CASSVVSGQETQYF
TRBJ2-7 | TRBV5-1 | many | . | TGCGCCAGCAGACGGAGCTACGAGCAGTACTTC | CASRRSYEQYF
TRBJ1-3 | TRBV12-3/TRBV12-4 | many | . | TGTGCCAGCAGCCCCGACCCGTACTCTGGAAACACCATATATTTT | CASSPDPYSGNTIYF
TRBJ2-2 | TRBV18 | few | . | TGTGCCAGCTCACGACCACAGGGACTGAACACCGGGGAGCTGTTTTTT | CASSRPQGLNTGELFF
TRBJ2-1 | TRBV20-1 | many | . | TGCAGTCTGGCGGCAGGTACGACTGAGCAGTTCTTC | CSLAAGTTEQFF
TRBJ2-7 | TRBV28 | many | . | TGTGCCAGCAGTTTAGTTCGGACTCCGATTCACGAGCAGTACTTC | CASSLVRTPIHEQYF
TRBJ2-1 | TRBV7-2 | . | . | TGTGCCAGCAGCTTAGCCACCCCTCCCTACAATGAGCAGTTCTTC | CASSLATPPYNEQFF
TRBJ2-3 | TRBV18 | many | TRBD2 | TGTGCCAGCTCACGCCCGGCTAGCGGGAGGAGCACAGATACGCAGTATTTT | CASSRPASGRSTDTQYF
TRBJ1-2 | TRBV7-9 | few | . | TGTGCCAGCAGCTTAGACACAGTCTATGGCTACACCTTC | CASSLDTVYGYTF
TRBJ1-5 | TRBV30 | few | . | TGTGCCTGGGAGGGCAGAAGGGGTCAGCCCCAGCATTTT | CAWEGRRGQPQHF